Detailed here is one TCR beta chain. Its antigen is as yet unknown. Germline trimming cut 5 bases from V and 4 bases from J; bases unmatched to any gene: 10. CDR3 length: 14 amino acids. Germline lookup yields CDR1 SQVTM and CDR2 ANQGSEA. The sample comes from a study of a mutant IDH1 vaccine in newly diagnosed glioma. Time point meaning: week 11, during vaccination. Vaccination used 300 ug of mutant IDH1 20-mer peptide per dose, with topical imiquimod. The protocol was immunoSEQ multiplex PCR, while the TCRdb copy is restricted to in-frame clones and leaves out a portion. The sample includes fewer than 35,000 clones, around 91% of them seen just once.

The chain employs TRBV29-1 and TRBJ2-5; 7 nucleotides agree with TRBD2. This specimen consisted of PBMCs, obtained from a glioma patient whose treatment included an IDH1 peptide vaccine. The receptor comes from a man aged 18 to 30 with glioma. CDR3 amino acids: CSVFSGPYPETQYF. DNA of the CDR3: TGCAGCGTTTTTAGCGGGCCCTACCCAGAGACCCAGTACTTC.